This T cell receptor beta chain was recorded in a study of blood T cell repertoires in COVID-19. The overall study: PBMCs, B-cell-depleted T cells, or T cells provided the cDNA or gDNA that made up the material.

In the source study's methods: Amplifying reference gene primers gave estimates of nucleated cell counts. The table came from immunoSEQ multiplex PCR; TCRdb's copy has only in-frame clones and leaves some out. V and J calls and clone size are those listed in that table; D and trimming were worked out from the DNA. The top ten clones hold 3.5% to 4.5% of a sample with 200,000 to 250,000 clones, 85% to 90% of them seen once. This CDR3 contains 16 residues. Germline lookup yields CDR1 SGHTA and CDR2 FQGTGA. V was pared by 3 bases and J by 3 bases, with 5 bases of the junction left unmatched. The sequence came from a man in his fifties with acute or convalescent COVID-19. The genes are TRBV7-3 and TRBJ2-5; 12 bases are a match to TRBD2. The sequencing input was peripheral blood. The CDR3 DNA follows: TGTGCCAGCAGCTTGGGACTAGCGGGCGCAAAAGAGACCCAGTACTTC. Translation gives CASSLGLAGAKETQYF. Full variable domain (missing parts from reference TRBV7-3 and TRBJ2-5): GAGVSQTPSNKVTEKGKYVELRCDPISGHTALYWYRQSLGQGPEFLIYFQGTGAADDSGLPNDRFFAVRPEGSVSTLKIQRTERGDSAVYLCASSLGLAGAKETQYFGPGTRLLVL.